These 24 T cell receptor beta chains originate from one sample sequenced in a study of glioma-infiltrating T cells after dendritic cell vaccination listed by TCRdb under 2016. The library relied on the immunoSEQ multiplex PCR assay. Entries here come from immuneACCESS through TCRdb and include only in-frame sequences with V and J called. Some clones fail to appear in such tables; in the studies checked, an unresolved V gene covers under half of the shortfall, and the cause of the remainder is unknown. In all, the sample holds under 100,000 clones, and about 80% of those were seen once. The top ten constitute approximately 5.9% of the sample. The sample in question was blood, obtained before dendritic cell vaccination. These receptor sequences come from a human donor with glioblastoma.

This sequence joins TRBV5-6 and TRBJ2-7; 7 bases agree with TRBD1. V shed 0 bases, J shed 0 bases, and the junction held 6 bases outside the gene matches. The CDR3 has 16 amino acids. Germline V gives CDR1 SGHDT, CDR2 YYEEEE. This chain's CDR3 is CASSLVWAGGSYEQYF. In DNA, the CDR3 is TGTGCCAGCAGCTTGGTTTGGGCAGGGGGCTCCTACGAGCAGTACTTC.

V gene TRBV6-1 combines with J gene TRBJ1-2, with D unclear. Trimming took off 6 bases at V and 6 bases at J, with 11 bases between the two ends. Per the germline V gene, CDR1 is MNHNS and CDR2 is SASEGT. This CDR3 contains 12 residues. The chain's CDR3 is CASRENLNGYTF. The CDR3, as DNA: TGTGCCAGCAGAGAAAATCTAAATGGCTACACCTTC.

The chain carries TRBV5-6 and TRBJ1-2; tentatively, D is TRBD1 (5 bases). V was trimmed by 4 bases and J by 1 base, leaving 8 bases between them. The CDR3 sequence is 13 residues long. The germline V gene has CDR1 SGHDT and CDR2 YYEEEE. The CDR3 sequence is CASSPGVNYGYTF. The CDR3 nucleotides are TGTGCCAGCAGCCCGGGGGTTAACTATGGCTACACCTTC.

The V call is TRBV5-5, the J call TRBJ2-2; D gene unclear. V gave up 4 bases and J gave up 4 bases, with 8 bases separating them. Per germline, CDR1 SGHKS and CDR2 YYEKEE (reference sequence). The CDR3 is 13 residues long. The CDR3 sequence: CASSPTTTGELFF. The CDR3 bases are TGTGCCAGCAGCCCCACAACCACCGGGGAGCTGTTTTTT.

V gene TRBV6-1 combines with J gene TRBJ1-4; D is uncertain. V was pared by 4 bases and J by 1 base, with 7 bases between. Germline V CDR1 and CDR2: MNHNS, SASEGT. The CDR3 has 14 amino acids. CDR3 region: CASSGSRTNEKLFF. CDR3 bases: TGTGCCAGCAGTGGCAGTCGAACTAATGAAAAACTGTTTTTT.

The CDR3 loop is CASSLGGTSSYEQYF. The CDR3 nucleotides read TGCGCCAGCAGCTTGGGCGGGACTAGTTCCTACGAGCAGTACTTC. V usage is TRBV5-1 and J usage is TRBJ2-7; 8 positions match TRBD2. This CDR3 is built from 15 residues. CDR1 and CDR2 from the germline V gene are SGHRS and YFSETQ. V trimming: 0 bases; J trimming: 1 base; junction bases outside the gene matches: 3.

J is TRBJ2-4 and V is TRBV1; the DNA was not compared with TRBD2, the D call given in the table. TRBV1 is a recognized pseudogene. The CDR3 totals 18 residues. This CDR3 reads CTSSQDCVLAGGVNIQYF. The CDR3 region has the DNA TGCACCAGCAGCCAAGATTGCGTCCTAGCGGGGGGGGTGAACATTCAGTACTTC.

The chain carries TRBV28 and TRBJ1-2; no firm D call. The germline V gene has CDR1 MDHEN and CDR2 SYDVKM. The V end lost 2 bases, the J end lost 5 bases, and 9 bases lay between the germline ends. This CDR3 contains 13 residues. The CDR3 DNA follows: TGTGCCAGCAGTTTACCCCACAATTATGGCTACACCTTC. Protein: CASSLPHNYGYTF.

This clone was detected only a few times. The V call is TRBV5-4, the J call TRBJ2-3; 11 bases align to TRBD2. Germline lookup yields CDR1 SGHNT and CDR2 YYREEE (reference sequence). Trimming at V came to 1 base and at J to 1 base, leaving 5 bases not matched to a gene. The CDR3 is 17 residues long. CDR3 nucleotide sequence: TGTGCCAGCAGCTTGTATTCGACTAGCGGGGGCACAGATACGCAGTATTTT. Translation gives CASSLYSTSGGTDTQYF.

The chain employs TRBV19 and TRBJ1-2; 7 bases agree with TRBD1. Germline-derived CDR1 and CDR2 are LNHDA and SQIVND (reference sequence). V shed 4 bases, J shed 6 bases, and the junction held 23 bases outside the gene matches. The CDR3 totals 19 residues. CDR3 DNA: TGTGCCAGTAGTACCCCTCCTGCGACAGGGCCTAGGTTCCCCCATGGCTACACCTTC. This codes for CASSTPPATGPRFPHGYTF.

The rearrangement joins TRBV5-1 to TRBJ2-5, with TRBD1 identical over 7 bases. The germline V gene encodes CDR1 SGHRS and CDR2 YFSETQ. This CDR3 comprises 15 residues. V lost 4 bases, J lost 2 bases, and 8 bases stayed unmatched. The CDR3 is CASSLTGQVQETQYF. In DNA, the CDR3 is TGCGCCAGCAGCCTCACCGGACAGGTTCAAGAGACCCAGTACTTC.

J is TRBJ1-3 and V is TRBV4-1; tentatively, D is TRBD1 (6 bases). Germline loops: CDR1 MGHRA, CDR2 YSYEKL. The CDR3 runs 17 residues. The V end was cut by 0 bases, the J end by 2 bases, with 14 bases between. CDR3 residues: CASSQDGVGGAGNTIYF. The CDR3 nucleotides are TGCGCCAGCAGCCAAGATGGGGTAGGGGGTGCTGGAAACACCATATATTTT.

The V call is TRBV7-8, the J call TRBJ1-5; D might be TRBD1 (5 bases). The CDR3 sequence is 14 residues long. Trimming pared 3 bases from V and 5 bases from J, leaving 11 bases between. Germline lookup yields CDR1 SGHVS and CDR2 FQNEAQ. CDR3: CASSFRASHQPQHF. The CDR3 DNA reads as TGTGCCAGCAGCTTCAGGGCCAGCCATCAGCCCCAGCATTTT.

The chain couples TRBV28 to TRBJ2-7; tentative D call: TRBD2 (5 bases). Germline-derived CDR1 and CDR2 are MDHEN and SYDVKM. The V end was cut by 6 bases, the J end by 2 bases, with 23 bases between. The CDR3 spans 17 residues. The CDR3 loop is CASSRPGVIAGPYEQYF. The CDR3 nucleotides are TGTGCCAGCAGCCGCCCCGGGGTTATAGCAGGCCCCTACGAGCAGTACTTC.

The chain links TRBV5-4 to TRBJ2-7; TRBD2 agrees at 9 bases. Germline V gene data show CDR1 as SGHNT and CDR2 as YYREEE (reference sequence). The CDR3 runs 15 residues. V lost 4 bases to trimming and J lost 1 base; unmatched junction nucleotides: 6. The CDR3 DNA sequence: TGTGCCAGCAGCCCATCTAGCGGGAAATCCTACGAGCAGTACTTC. This sequence encodes CASSPSSGKSYEQYF.

This chain's CDR3 is CASSWVGGLQPQHF. In DNA, the CDR3 is TGTGCCAGCAGTTGGGTGGGGGGTCTTCAGCCCCAGCATTTT. The V gene is TRBV28, the J gene TRBJ1-5, with D maybe TRBD1 (5 bases). The germline V gene encodes CDR1 MDHEN and CDR2 SYDVKM. Trimming removed 4 bases at V and 6 bases at J, with 13 bases between. There are 14 residues in the CDR3.

The V call is TRBV6-5, the J call TRBJ1-2; weak D call: TRBD1 (6 bases). The CDR3 sequence is 14 residues long. From germline, CDR1 is MNHEY and CDR2 SVGAGI. V was trimmed by 0 bases and J by 4 bases, leaving 9 bases between them. CDR3 sequence (DNA): TGTGCCAGCAGTTACTCGGGAGGGGGCTATGGCTACACCTTC. It encodes CASSYSGGGYGYTF.

This chain links TRBV5-6 with TRBJ2-5, with D perhaps matching TRBD1 (5 bases). Germline V gene sequence: CDR1 SGHDT, CDR2 YYEEEE. The V end lost 3 bases, the J end lost 5 bases, and 11 bases lay between the germline ends. This CDR3 has 13 residues. The CDR3 here is CASSYQYRETQYF. CDR3 DNA sequence: TGTGCCAGCAGCTACCAATACAGGGAGACCCAGTACTTC.

The CDR3 DNA reads as TGCGCCAGCAGCCAAGCACCCTCTTCCCAGGCGAACTATGGCTACACCTTC. Encoded protein: CASSQAPSSQANYGYTF. This rearrangement joins TRBV4-1 to TRBJ1-2; D not certain. V lost 1 base and J 2 bases, leaving 17 bases between the germline ends. The V gene's germline CDR1 is MGHRA and CDR2 YSYEKL. This CDR3 is built from 17 residues.

The chain recombines TRBV6-5 with TRBJ2-6; D not resolved. The length of the CDR3 is 14 residues. The V gene's germline CDR1 is MNHEY and CDR2 SVGAGI. V was shortened by 5 bases and J by 0 bases, with 5 bases between the two germline ends. The CDR3 DNA reads as TGTGCCAGCAGTCTTATCTCTGGGGCCAACGTCCTGACTTTC. Amino acid sequence: CASSLISGANVLTF.

The chain employs TRBV28 and TRBJ2-3; TRBD1 matches at 9 bases. V shed 9 bases, J shed 1 base, and the junction held 17 bases outside the gene matches. Germline V gene sequence: CDR1 MDHEN, CDR2 SYDVKM. The CDR3 spans 18 residues. The CDR3 reads CASPSFIRQGERTDTQYF. The CDR3 bases are TGTGCCAGTCCCTCGTTTATAAGACAGGGGGAACGCACAGATACGCAGTATTTT.

This chain connects TRBV4-1 to TRBJ1-5; D gene unclear. This CDR3 is 16 amino acids long. CDR1 is MGHRA, CDR2 YSYEKL, per germline. Trimming removed 1 base from V and 6 bases from J, with 16 bases in between. CDR3 nucleotide sequence: TGCGCCAGCAGCCAAGGGGAGCGAACCATCGGTCAGCCCCAGCATTTT. This codes for CASSQGERTIGQPQHF.

The chain links TRBV9 to TRBJ2-1; 9 bases fit TRBD2. The CDR3 is made up of 15 amino acids. The V and J ends lost 3 bases and 8 bases, in that order; junction bases with no gene match: 9. The germline gives CDR1 SGDLS, CDR2 YYNGEE. CDR3 residues: CASSAIGLARDEQFF. The CDR3 DNA reads TGTGCCAGCAGCGCAATAGGACTAGCGCGCGATGAGCAGTTCTTC.

This rearrangement joins TRBV27 to TRBJ1-1; D is uncertain. V was trimmed by 4 bases and J by 3 bases, leaving 12 bases between them. The CDR3 has 14 residues. Germline V gene sequence: CDR1 MNHEY, CDR2 SMNVEV (reference sequence). The CDR3 loop is CASSSLGLHTEAFF. The CDR3 DNA reads TGTGCCAGCAGTTCCCTCGGACTTCACACTGAAGCTTTCTTT.